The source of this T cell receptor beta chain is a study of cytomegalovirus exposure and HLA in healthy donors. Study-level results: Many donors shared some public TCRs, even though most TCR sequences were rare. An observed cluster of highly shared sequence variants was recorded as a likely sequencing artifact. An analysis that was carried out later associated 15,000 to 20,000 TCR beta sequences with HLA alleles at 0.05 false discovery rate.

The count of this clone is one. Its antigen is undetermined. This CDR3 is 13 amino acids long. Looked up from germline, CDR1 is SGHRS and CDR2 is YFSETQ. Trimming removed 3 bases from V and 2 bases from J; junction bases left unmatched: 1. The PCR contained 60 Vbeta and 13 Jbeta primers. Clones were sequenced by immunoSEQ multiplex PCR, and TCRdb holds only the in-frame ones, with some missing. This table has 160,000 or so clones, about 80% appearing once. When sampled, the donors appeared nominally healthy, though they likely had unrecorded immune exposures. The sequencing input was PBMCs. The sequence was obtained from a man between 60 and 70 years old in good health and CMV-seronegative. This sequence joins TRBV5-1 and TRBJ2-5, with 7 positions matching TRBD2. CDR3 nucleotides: TGCGCCAGCAGCTGGGGGGGGCAAGAGACCCAGTACTTC. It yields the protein CASSWGGQETQYF.